The T cell receptor (beta chain) under discussion was sequenced for a study of cytotoxic CD8 clonotypes in ibrutinib-treated CLL. Study background: IGHV unmutated fewer than 18; relapsed/refractory 11; treatment-naive more than 14. Regarding the study as a whole: The times at which samples were taken varied between sustained-remission and progressing patients. Stable or contracted on treatment, public clonotypes were also uncommon. Whereas clonality rose at ibrutinib response, it declined toward baseline at progression.

This clone was counted a few times. What it recognizes is unknown. Data came from immunoSEQ multiplex PCR; TCRdb stores just in-frame clones and leaves some out. The repertoire consists of 300,000 or so clones, with roughly two thirds occurring once and the leading ten covering just under 6.5%. The germline CDR1 and CDR2 sequences are SGHTA and FQGTGA. Trimming took off 0 bases at V and 1 base at J, with 7 bases between the two ends. CDR3 length equals 14 residues. Sequencing used PBMCs, obtained after 36 months of ibrutinib treatment. This sequence was found in a human donor with chronic lymphocytic leukemia. The V gene is TRBV7-3, the J gene TRBJ2-7, with unresolved D. Here the CDR3 reads CASSLTGRSYEQYF. CDR3 nucleotides: TGTGCCAGCAGCTTAACCGGAAGATCCTACGAGCAGTACTTC. The full variable domain, completed using reference TRBV7-3 and TRBJ2-7, is GAGVSQTPSNKVTEKGKYVELRCDPISGHTALYWYRQSLGQGPEFLIYFQGTGAADDSGLPNDRFFAVRPEGSVSTLKIQRTERGDSAVYLCASSLTGRSYEQYFGPGTRLTVT.